Below, 25 T cell receptor beta chains from the same sample are listed, as sequenced in a study of blood T cell repertoires in COVID-19. Only in-frame clones appear in the TCRdb table, and some are missing; sequencing was by immunoSEQ multiplex PCR. Of about 270,000 clones listed, 86% are singletons. The material sequenced was peripheral blood. The receptors were sampled from a man aged 35-49 years with active or convalescent COVID-19.

The chain uses TRBV9 and TRBJ2-7; D may be TRBD1 (6 bases). The CDR3 covers 14 residues. Germline CDR1 reads SGDLS; CDR2 reads YYNGEE. Deletions cut 4 bases from V and 2 bases from J, with 13 bases between. Here the CDR3 DNA reads TGTGCCAGCAGCCCTGGACAGACAACCTACGAGCAGTACTTC. This codes for CASSPGQTTYEQYF.

CDR3 region: CASSLTRKETQYF. The CDR3, as DNA: TGTGCCAGCAGCTTGACGAGGAAAGAGACCCAGTACTTC. V gene TRBV5-6 combines with J gene TRBJ2-5; unclear D gene. The CDR3 is 13 amino acids. CDR1 and CDR2 (germline): SGHDT, YYEEEE. V was cut by 1 base and J by 3 bases, with 7 bases left in between.

This chain joins TRBV9 and TRBJ2-3; 11 nucleotides line up with TRBD2. CDR1 SGDLS and CDR2 YYNGEE come from the germline V gene. Trimming cost V 0 bases and J 1 base; bases outside gene matches: 1. The length of the CDR3 is 16 residues. CDR3 amino acids: CASSVAGLAGTDTQYF. The CDR3 DNA follows: TGTGCCAGCAGCGTAGCGGGACTAGCGGGCACAGATACGCAGTATTTT.

The V call is TRBV28, the J call TRBJ2-1; 9 nucleotides match TRBD1. The CDR3 spans 15 residues. The J segment lost 6 bases and the V segment lost 9 bases, leaving 12 bases of the junction unmatched. Germline CDR1 and CDR2: MDHEN and SYDVKM. In nucleotides, the CDR3 is TGTGCCAGACAAAACCGGGACAGGGCGCCCAATGAGCAGTTCTTC. Translated: CARQNRDRAPNEQFF.

This clone was observed a few times. The V call is TRBV7-8, the J call TRBJ1-5; a weak D match, TRBD1 (5 bases). V gave up 7 bases and J gave up 0 bases, with 13 bases separating them. CDR1 SGHVS and CDR2 FQNEAQ come from the germline V gene. The CDR3 is 15 residues long. The CDR3 protein is CASNSGFGSNQPQHF. CDR3 nucleotide sequence: TGTGCCAGCAACTCAGGGTTTGGTAGCAATCAGCCCCAGCATTTT.

The chain uses TRBV3-1 (or the pseudogene TRBV3-2) and TRBJ1-4; no reliable D call. Looked up from germline, CDR1 is LGHDT and CDR2 is YNNKEL (reference sequence). The CDR3 totals 16 residues. V was clipped by 1 base and J by 8 bases, with 17 bases between them. The CDR3 region is CASSQGWETTGEKLFF. The DNA for the CDR3 is TGTGCCAGCAGCCAAGGGTGGGAGACAACGGGGGAAAAACTGTTTTTT.

The rearrangement links TRBV2 to TRBJ2-5; 7 bases map to TRBD2. The V segment lost 0 bases and the J segment 7 bases; nucleotides outside the gene matches: 14. Germline V gene sequence: CDR1 SNHLY, CDR2 FYNNEI. This CDR3 spans 17 amino acids. CDR3 nucleotides: TGTGCCAGCAGTGAAGCCGGGCGGGGACTAACCCCGGGGACCCAGTACTTC. Protein product: CASSEAGRGLTPGTQYF.

This clone came up once. The chain employs TRBV28 and TRBJ1-4; D uncertain. From germline, CDR1 is MDHEN and CDR2 SYDVKM. This CDR3 region has 12 residues. Trimming took off 3 bases at V and 9 bases at J, with 8 bases between the two ends. CDR3 DNA: TGTGCCAGCAGTTTTGCGGGAAAAAAACTGTTTTTT. Protein product: CASSFAGKKLFF.

This clone was picked up one time. The CDR3 DNA reads as TGTGCCAGCTCACCCCTAGGACTGGGCGAGACCCAGTACTTC. This encodes CASSPLGLGETQYF. The chain couples TRBV18 to TRBJ2-5; perhaps TRBD2 as D (5 bases). The germline gives CDR1 KGHSH, CDR2 LQKENI. V was cut by 3 bases and J by 5 bases, with 13 bases left in between. This CDR3 contains 14 residues.

The rearrangement uses TRBV3-1 (or the pseudogene TRBV3-2) and TRBJ1-4, with a possible D match to TRBD1 (6 bases). This CDR3 is 16 amino acids long. The germline CDR1 and CDR2 sequences are LGHDT and YNNKEL (reference sequence). Trimming took off 0 bases at V and 8 bases at J, with 16 bases between the two ends. The CDR3 sequence: CASSQEGKTGREKLFF. In DNA form, the CDR3 reads TGTGCCAGCAGCCAAGAGGGAAAAACAGGGCGAGAAAAACTGTTTTTT.

The chain carries TRBV18 and TRBJ2-5; 12 positions agree with TRBD2. Looked up from germline, CDR1 is KGHSH and CDR2 is LQKENI. The CDR3 has 15 residues. V lost 3 bases to trimming and J lost 3 bases; unmatched junction nucleotides: 2. Here the CDR3 DNA reads TGTGCCAGCTCACCCTGGACTAGCGGGGAAGAGACCCAGTACTTC. Translating gives CASSPWTSGEETQYF.

The chain recombines TRBV27 with TRBJ1-6; maybe TRBD1 (6 bases). Germline V gene data show CDR1 as MNHEY and CDR2 as SMNVEV (reference sequence). The CDR3 is made up of 16 amino acids. Trimming pared 0 bases from V and 0 bases from J, leaving 6 bases between. The DNA of the CDR3 is TGTGCCAGCAGTTTATCAGGGGGCTCCTATAATTCACCCCTCCACTTT. The encoded protein is CASSLSGGSYNSPLHF.

As to this clone: Relative to the germline gene, one junction end is altered; a read error may explain this. J is TRBJ1-6 and V is TRBV6-5; D remains ambiguous. This CDR3 region has 13 residues. The V gene's germline CDR1 is MNHEY and CDR2 SVGAGI. The CDR3 spells CASSNSLNSPLHF. The CDR3 nucleotides are TGTGCCAGCAGTAACTCTCTAAATTCACCCCTCCACTTT.

This chain uses TRBV7-2 with TRBJ1-4; 8 positions agree with TRBD1. J was trimmed by 0 bases and V by 6 bases; bases with no gene match: 6. The CDR3 loop spans 16 amino acids. Germline V CDR1 and CDR2: SGHTA, FQGNSA. Written as DNA, the CDR3 is TGTGCCAGCAGACGGACAGGGTCTGCAACTAATGAAAAACTGTTTTTT. Amino acids: CASRRTGSATNEKLFF. The variable domain in full, completed from reference TRBV7-2 and TRBJ1-4, reads GAGVSQSPSNKVTEKGKDVELRCDPISGHTALYWYRQSLGQGLEFLIYFQGNSAPDKSGLPSDRFSAERTGGSVSTLTIQRTQQEDSAVYLCASRRTGSATNEKLFFGSGTQLSVL.

The rearrangement links TRBV28 to TRBJ1-2, with unresolved D. Germline-derived CDR1 and CDR2 are MDHEN and SYDVKM. The CDR3 is made up of 12 amino acids. V dropped 6 bases and J dropped 10 bases, with 15 bases sitting between them. The CDR3 DNA follows: TGTGCCAGCAGGGCACCCGACGCGGACTACACCTTC. Amino acids: CASRAPDADYTF.

The chain employs TRBV6-5 and TRBJ2-1, with D tentatively TRBD1 (6 bases). Trimming took 10 bases from V and 4 from J, leaving 8 bases between them. Germline values: CDR1 MNHEY, CDR2 SVGAGI. The CDR3 has 11 amino acids. CDR3 in amino acids: CATDRYNEQFF. As DNA, the CDR3 is TGTGCCACTGACAGGTACAATGAGCAGTTCTTC.

V and J are TRBV28 and TRBJ2-1; TRBD1 is a possible D gene (7 bases). CDR3 length: 16 amino acids. Looked up from germline, CDR1 is MDHEN and CDR2 is SYDVKM. V was shortened by 2 bases and J by 7 bases, with 18 bases between the two germline ends. The CDR3 nucleotides are TGTGCCAGCAGTTTACGGGGGCAGGGGGTCAAAAATGAGCAGTTCTTC. It specifies CASSLRGQGVKNEQFF.

The chain is built from TRBV6-5 and TRBJ1-4, with D uncertain. Germline-derived CDR1 and CDR2 are MNHEY and SVGAGI. CDR3 length: 14 residues. The V and J ends lost 7 bases and 7 bases respectively, with 16 bases between them. The CDR3 region is CASITAGKAEKLFF. In nucleotides, the CDR3 is TGTGCCAGCATAACGGCAGGCAAAGCTGAAAAACTGTTTTTT.

The chain joins TRBV14 to TRBJ2-2; no definite D call. Trimming removed 5 bases at V and 6 bases at J, with 13 bases between. Germline loops: CDR1 SGHDN, CDR2 FVKESK. The CDR3 extends over 14 amino acids. In DNA, the CDR3 is TGTGCCAGCAGCGTCGTCCGGAGTTCCGGGGAGCTGTTTTTT. Translating gives CASSVVRSSGELFF.

The chain links TRBV14 to TRBJ2-3; TRBD2 agrees at 8 bases. Germline V gene data show CDR1 as SGHDN and CDR2 as FVKESK. The V gene end was trimmed by 1 base and the J gene end by 4 bases; junction bases not matched to a gene: 4. This CDR3 spans 15 amino acids. In nucleotides, the CDR3 is TGTGCCAGCAGCCAAGTGACGGGAGGGGCAGATACGCAGTATTTT. Protein sequence: CASSQVTGGADTQYF.

The chain joins TRBV5-1 to TRBJ1-5; possible D gene TRBD1, 5 bases. The CDR3 has 16 residues. CDR1 is SGHRS, CDR2 YFSETQ, per germline. Trimming cost V 5 bases and J 0 bases, with 15 bases left between them. The CDR3: CASRPTTGGSNQPQHF. As DNA, the CDR3 is TGCGCCAGCAGACCAACAACGGGGGGTAGCAATCAGCCCCAGCATTTT.

The chain is built from TRBV10-1 and TRBJ2-5; 8 nucleotides align to TRBD1. Trimming took 6 bases from V and 5 from J; bases not matched to a gene: 5. The germline gives CDR1 WNHNN, CDR2 SYGVQD (reference sequence). The CDR3 sequence is 13 residues long. The CDR3 is CASSRTGTETQYF. The CDR3 DNA reads TGCGCCAGCAGCAGGACAGGGACGGAGACCCAGTACTTC.

The genes are TRBV12-3 or TRBV12-4 and TRBJ1-2, with D hard to call. V lost 5 bases to trimming and J lost 8 bases, with 15 bases between them. The CDR3 covers 13 residues. The CDR3 region is CASSVPPGMGYTF. As DNA, the CDR3 is TGTGCCAGCAGTGTCCCTCCGGGGATGGGCTACACCTTC.

The CDR3 loop reads CASSFWGSDTQYF. The DNA of the CDR3 is TGTGCCAGCAGCTTCTGGGGCTCGGATACGCAGTATTTT. The J gene is TRBJ2-3, the V gene TRBV11-2; TRBD1 is a possible D gene (5 bases). The V end was cut by 3 bases, the J end by 6 bases, with 10 bases between. Germline CDR1 is SGHAT and CDR2 is FQNNGV. The CDR3 spans 13 residues. Supplemented by reference TRBV11-2 and TRBJ2-3, the full variable domain reads EAGVAQSPRYKIIEKRQSVAFWCNPISGHATLYWYQQILGQGPKLLIQFQNNGVVDDSQLPKDRFSAERLKGVDSTLKIQPAKLEDSAVYLCASSFWGSDTQYFGPGTRLTVL.

V is TRBV10-3 and J is TRBJ1-5; 9 bases line up with TRBD1. J lost 3 bases, V lost 10 bases, and 7 bases had no gene match. The CDR3 has 14 amino acids. The germline gives CDR1 ENHRY, CDR2 SYGVKD. CDR3 sequence reads: CATSGQGFNQPQHF. The CDR3 nucleotides are TGTGCCACCTCGGGACAGGGTTTCAATCAGCCCCAGCATTTT.